One and the same sample provided the 27 T cell receptor beta chains below, sequenced in a study of CD8+CD57+ T cells in acquired aplastic anemia (dated by TCRdb to between 2017 and 2018). The patients picked for sequencing were ones in whom flow cytometry had shown an expansion of CD8+CD57+ cells. Instrument used: Illumina HiSeq 2000. Profiling of TCR beta VDJ combinations and CDR3 sequences used genomic DNA as the template. TCRdb reanalyzed the raw reads on its own, using fastp at Q25 for trimming and MiXCR for clone calling, and kept in-frame beta chains. All rows with the same CDR3 protein become a single entry with the most common DNA and genes. The sample data list 200,000 or so distinct CDR3 sequences, and approximately 48% of these were observed just once. The ten biggest clones cover over 7.5% of the sample. The material sequenced was sorted CD4+, CD8+, or CD8+CD57+ T cells (not recorded which) from PBMCs. All receptors derive from a human donor with aplastic anemia.

This chain links TRBV18 with TRBJ1-1, with D possibly matching TRBD1 (6 bases). CDR3 length: 19 amino acids. The V and J ends lost 1 base and 0 bases respectively, with 21 bases between them. Germline assignment: CDR1 KGHSH and CDR2 LQKENI. CDR3 amino acids: CASSPQRRGIRPMNTEAFF. For the CDR3, the DNA is TGTGCCAGCTCACCACAGAGAAGGGGGATCAGGCCAATGAACACTGAAGCTTTCTTT.

Turning to this clonotype: This may arise from a read error, as a much more abundant clone is one base away. No conserved phenylalanine or tryptophan ends this CDR3, so it is likely a read error. In DNA form, the CDR3 reads TGTGCCAGCAGCCCTCGGGGACTAGCGGTGTACGAGCAGTACCTC. Amino acids: CASSPRGLAVYEQYL. The V gene is TRBV7-2, the J gene TRBJ2-7, with 11 nucleotides matching TRBD2. The V and J ends lost 5 bases and 4 bases, in that order; junction bases with no gene match: 7. This CDR3 comprises 15 residues. CDR1 is SGHTA, CDR2 FQGNSA, per germline.

This clonotype was recorded at least ten times. This chain connects TRBV10-3 to TRBJ2-3, with D uncertain. V lost 2 bases, J lost 0 bases, and 6 bases lay in between. The CDR3 sequence is 14 residues long. Germline CDR1 ENHRY, CDR2 SYGVKD. Written as DNA, the CDR3 is TGTGCCATCAGTGAGGTTGGAAGCACAGATACGCAGTATTTT. It yields the protein CAISEVGSTDTQYF.

V gene TRBV29-1 combines with J gene TRBJ2-7; a weak D match, TRBD1 (6 bases). The V end was cut by 5 bases, the J end by 4 bases, with 9 bases between. This CDR3 spans 11 amino acids. Per the germline V gene, CDR1 is SQVTM and CDR2 is ANQGSEA. CDR3 in amino acids: CSVKGEYEQYF. For the CDR3, the DNA is TGCAGCGTTAAGGGGGAGTACGAGCAGTACTTC.

The chain is built from TRBV2 and TRBJ2-5, with TRBD2 matching over 8 bases. Germline CDR1 is SNHLY and CDR2 is FYNNEI. The CDR3 runs 13 residues. V was pared by 8 bases and J by 12 bases, with 14 bases of the junction left unmatched. Here the CDR3 DNA reads TGTGCCAGCGGGGGAAACGAAGCGGGGGTAAAGTACTTC. Its translation is CASGGNEAGVKYF.

The J gene is TRBJ1-2, the V gene TRBV29-1, with 7 bases fitting TRBD1. The CDR3 spans 14 residues. In germline, CDR1 is SQVTM, CDR2 ANQGSEA. With 8 bases clipped from V and 7 bases from J, the junction kept 16 bases outside the gene matches. The CDR3, as DNA: TGCAGCTTCTCCCATTTACAGGGGCAGGGTGGCTACACCTTC. Translated: CSFSHLQGQGGYTF.

V and J are TRBV2 and TRBJ2-2; TRBD2 agrees at 13 bases. This CDR3 region has 15 residues. V dropped 6 bases and J dropped 6; count of bases not matched to a gene: 4. Germline V gene sequence: CDR1 SNHLY, CDR2 FYNNEI. CDR3 loop: CASSGLAGVSGELFF. DNA for the CDR3: TGTGCCAGCAGCGGACTAGCGGGAGTGTCCGGGGAGCTGTTTTTT.

The chain joins TRBV18 to TRBJ2-3; no clear D. The length of the CDR3 is 14 residues. V was trimmed by 4 bases and J by 4 bases, leaving 12 bases between them. Germline CDR1 is KGHSH and CDR2 is LQKENI. The CDR3 sequence: CASSQFTAPDTQYF. The DNA for the CDR3 is TGTGCCAGCTCACAGTTCACAGCCCCAGATACGCAGTATTTT.

There are a few counts of this clonotype. This rearrangement joins TRBV30 to TRBJ2-3; D is perhaps TRBD2 (5 bases). CDR3 size: 14 residues. Germline values: CDR1 GTSNPN, CDR2 SVGIG (reference sequence). Trimming stripped 5 bases from V and 6 bases from J, with 18 bases between. The CDR3 bases are TGTGCCTGGGCCGGGATTATAGCATCCGATACGCAGTATTTT. It is translated as CAWAGIIASDTQYF.

A few counts support this clonotype. V usage is TRBV7-9 and J usage is TRBJ2-7; D might be TRBD1 (5 bases). Trimming cost V 5 bases and J 1 base, with 9 bases left between them. The CDR3 totals 13 residues. Germline assignment: CDR1 SEHNR and CDR2 FQNEAQ (reference sequence). The CDR3 here is CASSHSGSYEQYF. In nucleotides, the CDR3 is TGTGCCAGCAGCCATTCAGGGTCCTACGAGCAGTACTTC.

The CDR3, as DNA: TGCAGTGCTAGAACCGTAGAGAATTCACCCCTCCACTTT. Translated, it gives CSARTVENSPLHF. J is TRBJ1-6 and V is TRBV20-1; no definite D call. The V gene lost 2 bases and the J gene lost 7 bases, with 9 bases spanning the gap. This CDR3 contains 13 residues. The germline V gene has CDR1 DFQATT and CDR2 SNEGSKA (reference sequence).

There are many counts of this clonotype. V usage is TRBV5-5 and J usage is TRBJ1-2; a possible D gene is TRBD1 (5 bases). This CDR3 is 13 amino acids long. The V and J ends lost 0 bases and 8 bases respectively, with 11 bases between them. Per germline, CDR1 SGHKS and CDR2 YYEKEE (reference sequence). CDR3 bases: TGTGCCAGCAGCTTGGGGCCAGGGAACGGCTACACCTTC. Its protein product is CASSLGPGNGYTF.

This clonotype has a count of ten or more. The genes are TRBV24-1 and TRBJ2-5, with 13 bases identical to TRBD2. The CDR3 length is 16 residues. The V gene end was trimmed by 7 bases and the J gene end by 2 bases; junction bases not matched to a gene: 6. Looked up from germline, CDR1 is KGHDR and CDR2 is SFDVKD. CDR3 in amino acids: CATRSTGLAGQETQYF. CDR3 nucleotide sequence: TGTGCCACCAGATCCACGGGACTAGCGGGACAAGAGACCCAGTACTTC.

Worth noting for this clonotype: At one end the junction does not follow the germline gene, possibly because of a read error. V is TRBV2 and J is TRBJ1-2; D remains unclear. The CDR3 length is 8 residues. CDR1 and CDR2 from the germline V gene are SNHLY and FYNNEI. Written as DNA, the CDR3 is TGTGCCAGCAGTGTCTACCTCTTC. This translates into CASSVYLF.

For this clonotype: The junction differs from germline at one of its ends, possibly a read error. This sequence joins TRBV15 and TRBJ2-4, with a weak D call TRBD2 (5 bases). CDR1 and CDR2 from the germline V gene are LNHNV and YYDKDF (reference sequence). The CDR3 spans 18 residues. The CDR3 loop reads CATSRDSRNGLAKDIQYF. The CDR3 region has the DNA TGTGCCACCAGCAGAGATAGCCGCAACGGCCTAGCCAAAGACATTCAGTACTTC. Full variable domain (rest looked up from reference TRBV15 and TRBJ2-4): DAMVIQNPRYQVTQFGKPVTLSCSQTLNHNVMYWYQQKSSQAPKLLFHYYDKDFNNEADTPDNFQSRRPNTSFCFLDIRSPGLGDTAMYLCATSRDSRNGLAKDIQYFGAGTRLSVL.

The J gene is TRBJ1-1, the V gene TRBV24-1, with TRBD1 as a possible D gene (5 bases). The V and J ends lost 4 bases and 3 bases respectively, with 17 bases between them. Germline V gene sequence: CDR1 KGHDR, CDR2 SFDVKD. The length of the CDR3 is 16 residues. The CDR3 is CATSEQGRAQDTEAFF. The CDR3 DNA reads TGTGCCACCAGTGAGCAGGGCAGGGCGCAGGACACTGAAGCTTTCTTT.

The rearrangement uses TRBV20-1 and TRBJ1-2; D is undetermined. V lost 3 bases and J lost 5, with 7 bases in between. The germline gives CDR1 DFQATT, CDR2 SNEGSKA (reference sequence). The CDR3 spans 11 residues. Here the CDR3 reads CSARERYGYTF. DNA of the CDR3: TGCAGTGCTAGGGAGCGGTATGGCTACACCTTC.

This clonotype has at least ten counts. The V and J genes are TRBV9 and TRBJ2-3; the D gene is possibly TRBD1 (5 bases). The germline gives CDR1 SGDLS, CDR2 YYNGEE. The ends were cut back, 3 bases at V and 2 bases at J, with 10 bases in the middle. The CDR3 is made up of 14 amino acids. The CDR3 here is CASSARQLTDTQYF. In nucleotides, the CDR3 is TGTGCCAGCAGCGCCCGACAGCTCACAGATACGCAGTATTTT.

The table lists this clonotype with many counts. The chain uses TRBV7-2 and TRBJ1-1; no clear D gene. The germline V gene has CDR1 SGHTA and CDR2 FQGNSA. V was cut by 1 base and J by 2 bases, with 11 bases left in between. The CDR3 runs to 15 residues. CDR3 DNA: TGTGCCAGCAGCTTAGTGAGGACCCGAAACACTGAAGCTTTCTTT. It is translated as CASSLVRTRNTEAFF.

This clonotype was counted ten times or more. The chain is built from TRBV25-1 and TRBJ1-2, with D uncertain. The germline V and J ends were trimmed by 4 bases and 4 bases, with 4 bases remaining between them. The germline V gene encodes CDR1 MGHDK and CDR2 SYGVNS. The CDR3 has 11 amino acids. The CDR3 DNA is TGTGCCAGCAGTGCAGTCTATGGCTACACCTTC. Protein sequence: CASSAVYGYTF.

This clonotype was picked up many times. The genes are TRBV6-6 and TRBJ2-5, with no clear D. The CDR3 is made up of 13 amino acids. Germline CDR1 reads MNHNY; CDR2 reads SVGAGI (reference sequence). Trimming removed 2 bases at V and 2 bases at J, with 6 bases between. The CDR3 sequence is CASSYLQQETQYF. CDR3 DNA: TGTGCCAGCAGTTACCTACAGCAAGAGACCCAGTACTTC.

The chain carries TRBV6-5 and TRBJ2-1; no clear D. The V end lost 2 bases, the J end lost 8 bases, and 10 bases lay between the germline ends. This CDR3 has 13 residues. The germline gives CDR1 MNHEY, CDR2 SVGAGI. CDR3 DNA: TGTGCCAGCAGTTACGTGTCGTGGGATGAGCAGTTCTTC. The encoded protein is CASSYVSWDEQFF.

This sequence joins TRBV4-3 and TRBJ2-7, with D perhaps being TRBD1 or TRBD2 (5 bases each). V was trimmed by 0 bases and J by 2 bases, leaving 11 bases between them. The germline gives CDR1 LGHNA, CDR2 YSLEER. The CDR3 is made up of 15 amino acids. The CDR3 is CASSQDAGTAYEQYF. Written as DNA, the CDR3 is TGCGCCAGCAGCCAAGATGCAGGGACCGCCTACGAGCAGTACTTC.

The chain couples TRBV2 to TRBJ2-1; 15 positions agree with TRBD2. CDR3 length equals 15 residues. The V segment lost 4 bases and the J segment 8 bases; nucleotides outside the gene matches: 3. CDR1 and CDR2 from the germline V gene are SNHLY and FYNNEI. CDR3 residues: CASSGTSGGAHEQFF. CDR3 coding DNA: TGTGCCAGCAGTGGGACTAGCGGGGGGGCTCATGAGCAGTTCTTC. Using reference TRBV2 and TRBJ2-1 for the parts outside the CDR3, the full variable domain is EPEVTQTPSHQVTQMGQEVILRCVPISNHLYFYWYRQILGQKVEFLVSFYNNEISEKSEIFDDQFSVERPDGSNFTLKIRSTKLEDSAMYFCASSGTSGGAHEQFFGPGTRLTVL.

V usage is TRBV29-1 and J usage is TRBJ2-1; the match to TRBD2 covers 10 bases. V lost 5 bases and J lost 8; bases outside the gene matches: 9. The CDR3 runs 14 residues. The V gene's germline CDR1 is SQVTM and CDR2 ANQGSEA. CDR3 DNA sequence: TGCAGCGTTCGGACTAGCGGAGGGGAGTATGAGCAGTTCTTC. It codes for CSVRTSGGEYEQFF.

This clonotype has a count of ten or more. The chain is built from TRBV29-1 and TRBJ2-3, with TRBD2 matching 9 bases. J gave up 6 bases and V 3 bases, and 7 bases lay outside the gene matches. CDR1 and CDR2 from the germline V gene are SQVTM and ANQGSEA. The CDR3 sequence is 14 residues long. This CDR3 reads CSVDTSGPLDTQYF. The CDR3 DNA follows: TGCAGCGTTGATACTAGCGGGCCTCTGGATACGCAGTATTTT.

At least ten counts were recorded for this clonotype. The rearrangement links TRBV20-1 to TRBJ1-2, with 10 positions matching TRBD1. This CDR3 comprises 12 residues. V lost 4 bases, J lost 8 bases, and 4 bases stayed unmatched. Per germline, CDR1 DFQATT and CDR2 SNEGSKA (reference sequence). The CDR3 sequence: CSAIDRGRGYTF. In DNA, the CDR3 is TGCAGTGCTATTGACAGGGGGCGAGGCTACACCTTC.